These T cell receptor beta chains were read from a single sample in a study of T cells after somatic rescue of genetic block. Assay used: immunoSEQ multiplex PCR; TCRdb lists only in-frame clones, some missing. The sample has 55,000 to 70,000 clones; around 90% are singletons. The material sequenced was peripheral blood mononuclear cells (PBMCs). The source is a man aged 40-50 years. CDR3s include the opening cysteine and the closing phenylalanine or tryptophan. Fields, in order: D gene, V gene, J gene, clone size, CDR3 DNA, CDR3 protein. A D gene is named only where the DNA matches it firmly. Clone size is not always given. Where it is, it says once, few, many or a class for expanded clones.

>NA|TRBV4-1|TRBJ2-7|NA
TGCGCCAGCAGCCCGGGGGACCTAGGCCTTGCTTACGAGCAGTACTTC
CASSPGDLGLAYEQYF
>NA|TRBV2|TRBJ1-6|few
TGTGCCAGCAGGGAAAACTCCTATAATTCACCCCTCCACTTT
CASRENSYNSPLHF
>NA|TRBV28|TRBJ2-3|once
TGTGCCAGCAGTCCCTCCGTGGGGCGGGATAGCACAGATACGCAGTATTTT
CASSPSVGRDSTDTQYF
>NA|TRBV6-6|TRBJ2-5|NA
TGTGCCAGCTCCTACTTCGTGAAAGAGACCCAGTACTTC
CASSYFVKETQYF
>NA|TRBV18|TRBJ1-3|NA
TGTGCCAGCTCACCATCGAACACCTACTCTGGAAACACCATATATTTT
CASSPSNTYSGNTIYF
>TRBD2|TRBV5-1|TRBJ2-1|once
TGCGCCAGCAGCTTGGCCGTGACTAGCGGGAGCTCCTACAATGAGCAGTTCTTC
CASSLAVTSGSSYNEQFF
>TRBD2|TRBV7-9|TRBJ2-7|NA
TGTGCCAGCAGCCCACTAGCGGGGGCCCTGTACGAGCAGTACTTC
CASSPLAGALYEQYF
>TRBD1|TRBV9|TRBJ1-1|NA
TGTGCCAGCAGCCTAGAGACAGGGGCGAACACTGAAGCTTTCTTT
CASSLETGANTEAFF
>NA|TRBV6-6|TRBJ2-5|NA
TGTGCCAGCAGTTACCGGGGCAGCCCGGGGGCCCAGTACTTC
CASSYRGSPGAQYF
>TRBD1|TRBV9|TRBJ1-1|few
TGTGCCAGCAGCACCGGACAGGGGGCTGACACTGAAGCTTTCTTT
CASSTGQGADTEAFF
>TRBD1|TRBV19|TRBJ1-5|once
TGTGCCAGTAGTAAGGACAGGGCTAGCAATCAGCCCCAGCATTTT
CASSKDRASNQPQHF